Listed below are T cell receptor beta chains from one sample, sequenced in a study of long-term antiretroviral therapy in people with HIV. The data were produced by immunoSEQ multiplex PCR, yet TCRdb's version contains in-frame clones alone and is incomplete. The table includes tens of thousands of clones, about 89% detected once. The sequencing used unsorted PBMCs, collected 3.1 years after starting antiretroviral therapy. The receptors were gathered from a man between 18 and 35 years old with HIV. The conserved cysteine and the conserved F or W are not part of the CDR3 here.

V	J	CDR3
TRBV9	TRBJ2-6	ASSVEVAASGANVLT
TRBV6-5	TRBJ2-7	ASSYSRLSYEQY
TRBV15	TRBJ1-2	ATSRGGQVGYGYT
TRBV5-5	TRBJ2-7	ASSAKGGLAYEQY
TRBV4-3	TRBJ1-1	ASSQKGTEAF
TRBV28	TRBJ2-7	ASSLMTPAGEQY
TRBV6-6	TRBJ1-5	ASSYSPPDQPQH
TRBV4-3	TRBJ1-2	ASSRQGAGKNYGYT
TRBV7-7	TRBJ2-1	ASSGGTSGYNEQF
TRBV6-6	TRBJ2-1	ASSPTTPYYNEQF
TRBV25-1	TRBJ1-4	ASSAEATNEKLF
TRBV7-9	TRBJ2-1	ASSLSGLAYNEQF
TRBV7-9	TRBJ2-1	ASSSAEPGGVEQF
TRBV29-1	TRBJ2-3	SVGGRAADTQY
TRBV18	TRBJ2-3	ASSPGTPQY
TRBV11-2	TRBJ2-7	ASSPGLSYEQY
TRBV5-1	TRBJ2-1	ASSNLQTGLDEQF
TRBV9	TRBJ2-2	ASRPGQTVNTGELF
TRBV27	TRBJ1-2	ASKRYERDYGYT
TRBV7-3	TRBJ2-1	ASSLTSAGAPIKQF
TRBV7-2	TRBJ1-5	ASSLQADQPQH
TRBV7-6	TRBJ2-2	ASSPATVNTGELF
TRBV6-1	TRBJ2-7	ASKELLRSGEQY
TRBV27	TRBJ2-1	ASSHHFSGNEQF
TRBV4-3	TRBJ2-7	ASSQRTSGLSYEQY
TRBV21-1	TRBJ2-7	ASSKVSLAGGSYEQY
TRBV12-5	TRBJ2-1	ASGFGGLYNEQF
TRBV6-1	TRBJ1-4	ASSGVVSDKLF
TRBV19	TRBJ1-5	ASRVGGNQPQH
TRBV25-1	TRBJ2-7	ASSEGSEY
TRBV4-3	TRBJ2-3	ASSARDFHTDTQY
TRBV10-3	TRBJ2-3	ALGEGQPDTQY
TRBV4-1	TRBJ2-3	ASSQELAGGPGDTQY
TRBV11-2	TRBJ1-2	ASSGAAYGYT
TRBV27	TRBJ1-6	ASSLSRGGSPLH
TRBV7-2	TRBJ1-5	ASSPIGGANQPQH
TRBV28	TRBJ1-2	ASSRRGDYGYT
TRBV19	TRBJ1-5	ASSMRGNQPQH
TRBV5-4	TRBJ1-1	ASSSWGVQKAF
TRBV29-1	TRBJ1-1	SVYKNTEAF
TRBV27	TRBJ2-2	ASSLQLNTGELF
TRBV27	TRBJ1-1	ASSFGSWGMNTEAF
TRBV7-9	TRBJ2-1	ASSLGPSGAGGYNEQF
TRBV6-5	TRBJ2-5	ASSGGGGETQY
TRBV27	TRBJ1-6	ASSPDSLSSPLH
TRBV27	TRBJ2-7	ATQGLRESSYEQY